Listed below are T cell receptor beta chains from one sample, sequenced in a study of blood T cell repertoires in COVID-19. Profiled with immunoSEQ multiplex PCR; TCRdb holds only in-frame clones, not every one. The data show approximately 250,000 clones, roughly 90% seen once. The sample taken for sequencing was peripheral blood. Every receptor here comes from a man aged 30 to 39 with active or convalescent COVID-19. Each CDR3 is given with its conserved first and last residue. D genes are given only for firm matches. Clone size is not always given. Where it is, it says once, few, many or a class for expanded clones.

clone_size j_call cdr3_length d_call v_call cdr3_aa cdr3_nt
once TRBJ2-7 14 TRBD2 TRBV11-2 CASSSLADAYEQYF TGTGCCAGCAGCTCGCTAGCGGATGCCTACGAGCAGTACTTC
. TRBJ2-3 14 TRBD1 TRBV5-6 CASSSPKTGKSQYF TGTGCCAGCAGCTCACCTAAGACAGGGAAGTCGCAGTATTTT
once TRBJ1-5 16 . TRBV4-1 CASSQTTDPPPRPQHF TGCGCCAGCAGCCAAACCACAGATCCCCCGCCTCGGCCCCAGCATTTT
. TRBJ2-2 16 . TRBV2 CASSKTESGSTGELFF TGTGCCAGCAGCAAGACCGAATCCGGGAGCACCGGGGAGCTGTTTTTT
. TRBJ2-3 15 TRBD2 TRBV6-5 CASSYLAGGRDTQYF TGTGCCAGCAGTTATCTAGCGGGGGGGAGGGATACGCAGTATTTT
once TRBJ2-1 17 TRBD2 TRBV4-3 CASSQDSPGGSNNEQFF TGCGCCAGCAGCCAAGATTCCCCGGGGGGGTCAAACAATGAGCAGTTCTTC
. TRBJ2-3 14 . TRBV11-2 CASSLPFSTDTQYF TGTGCCAGCAGCTTACCCTTCAGCACAGATACGCAGTATTTT
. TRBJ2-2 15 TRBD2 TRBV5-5 CASSLFPSGTGELFF TGTGCCAGCAGCTTGTTTCCTAGCGGGACCGGGGAGCTGTTTTTT
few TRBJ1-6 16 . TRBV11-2 CASSPRQSSYNSPLHF TGTGCCAGCAGCCCCCGACAGAGCTCCTATAATTCACCCCTCCACTTT
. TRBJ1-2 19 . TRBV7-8 CASSLGSGAQMIANYGYTF TGTGCCAGCAGCTTAGGGTCAGGGGCCCAGATGATCGCTAACTATGGCTACACCTTC
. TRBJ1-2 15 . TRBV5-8 CASSAREGRGDGYTF TGTGCCAGCAGCGCCCGGGAGGGCAGGGGAGACGGCTACACCTTC
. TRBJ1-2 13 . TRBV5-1 CASSVDRPYGYTF TGCGCCAGCAGCGTTGACAGGCCCTATGGCTACACCTTC
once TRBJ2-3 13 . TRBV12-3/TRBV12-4 CASSSTNSDTQYF TGTGCCAGCAGTTCGACTAATTCAGATACGCAGTATTTT
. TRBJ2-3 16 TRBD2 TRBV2 CASQYPASGGSDTQYF TGTGCCAGCCAATACCCGGCTAGCGGGGGCTCAGATACGCAGTATTTT